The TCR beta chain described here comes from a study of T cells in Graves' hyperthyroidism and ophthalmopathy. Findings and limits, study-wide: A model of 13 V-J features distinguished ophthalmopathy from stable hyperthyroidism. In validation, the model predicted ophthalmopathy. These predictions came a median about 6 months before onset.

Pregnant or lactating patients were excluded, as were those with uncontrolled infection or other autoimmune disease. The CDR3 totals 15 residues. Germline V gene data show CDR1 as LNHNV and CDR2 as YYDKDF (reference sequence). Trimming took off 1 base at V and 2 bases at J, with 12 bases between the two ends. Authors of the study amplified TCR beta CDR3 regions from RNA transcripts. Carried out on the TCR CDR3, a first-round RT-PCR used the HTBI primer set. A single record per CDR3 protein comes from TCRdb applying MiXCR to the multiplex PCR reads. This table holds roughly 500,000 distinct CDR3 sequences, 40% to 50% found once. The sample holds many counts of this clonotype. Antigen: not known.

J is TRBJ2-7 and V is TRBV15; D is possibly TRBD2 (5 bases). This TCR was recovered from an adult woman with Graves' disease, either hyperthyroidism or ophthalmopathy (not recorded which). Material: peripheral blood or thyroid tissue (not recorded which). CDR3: CATSRGSGTTYEQYF. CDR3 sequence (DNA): TGTGCCACCAGCAGAGGCAGCGGCACAACCTACGAGCAGTACTTC.